This record looks at one T cell receptor (beta chain) sequence and its context. Its matching antigen is unknown. The record originates from a study of cytomegalovirus exposure and HLA in healthy donors. Turning to the study itself: Both the approximately 120 validation repertoires and the approximately 620 first-cohort repertoires used the same platform, as reported by a later analysis. The study, taken as a whole, reports: The study designated 150 or so TCR beta chains cytomegalovirus-associated. The dataset shows that most TCR sequences were rare, while some public TCRs occurred in many donors. The tendency of first-cohort TCR clusters to co-occur in the 90 to 150 validation repertoires was the finding of a later analysis.

TCRdb's copy holds only in-frame clones and misses some; the assay was immunoSEQ multiplex PCR. The repertoire consists of over 100,000 clones, with roughly 90% occurring once and the leading ten covering about 6.3%. This CDR3 has 15 amino acids. Germline-derived CDR1 and CDR2 are KGHSH and LQKENI. Trimming took 2 bases from V and 0 from J, leaving 8 bases between them. The sample taken for sequencing was PBMCs. The clonotype comes from a woman aged 18-29 years in good health and CMV-seropositive. The rearrangement joins TRBV18 to TRBJ2-1; no reliable D call. The CDR3 here is CASSPYRSSYNEQFF. CDR3 sequence (DNA): TGTGCCAGCTCACCATACCGGAGCTCCTACAATGAGCAGTTCTTC.